A single sample is the source of the 14 T cell receptor beta chains below, sequenced in a study of response to subunit inactivated influenza vaccine. TCRdb recomputed calls from the RT-PCR reads with MiXCR, one row per CDR3 protein. The data show more than 200,000 distinct CDR3 sequences, 9% to 15% seen once. Sequencing used non-naive T cells sorted from PBMCs, obtained 14 days before vaccination. These receptors all come from a man between 45 and 60 years old who received an inactivated influenza vaccine.

This clonotype was seen repeatedly, ten times or more. V usage is TRBV7-3 and J usage is TRBJ2-1, with D perhaps matching TRBD2 (7 bases). V lost 5 bases, J lost 9 bases, and 14 bases lay in between. CDR3 length equals 13 residues. Germline assignment: CDR1 SGHTA and CDR2 FQGTGA. Here the CDR3 DNA reads TGTGCCAGCAGCCTATGGGGGGGCTCTGAGCAGTTCTTC. The encoded protein is CASSLWGGSEQFF.

A few counts support this clonotype. This chain links TRBV12-3 or TRBV12-4 with TRBJ1-5; no definite D call. The CDR3 length is 17 residues. Trimming removed 1 base at V and 3 bases at J, with 16 bases between. In DNA, the CDR3 is TGTGCCAGCAGTTTAGGTGCGGCAGGTTTAAACAATCAGCCCCAGCATTTT. Translated: CASSLGAAGLNNQPQHF.

This chain uses TRBV5-5 with TRBJ1-4; possibly TRBD1 for D (5 bases). Between the trimmed V and J ends, which lost 0 bases and 10 bases, there was a span of 10 bases. Germline CDR1 is SGHKS and CDR2 is YYEKEE (reference sequence). The CDR3 totals 13 residues. The CDR3 DNA reads TGTGCCAGCAGCTTGGAAGGGGCGGGAAAACTGTTTTTT. Its protein product is CASSLEGAGKLFF.

This clonotype turned up a few times. This chain connects TRBV9 to TRBJ2-2; D gene ambiguous. The V gene lost 3 bases and the J gene lost 5 bases, with 17 bases spanning the gap. CDR3 length equals 16 residues. Germline values: CDR1 SGDLS, CDR2 YYNGEE. The CDR3: CASSASLGQRTGELFF. The CDR3 DNA follows: TGTGCCAGCAGCGCCTCTCTTGGGCAGAGAACCGGGGAGCTGTTTTTT.

The chain links TRBV7-2 to TRBJ2-1; D is undetermined. This CDR3 contains 13 residues. Trimming shortened V by 4 bases and J by 4 bases, and 8 bases separated the two germline ends. Germline V gives CDR1 SGHTA, CDR2 FQGNSA. In DNA form, the CDR3 reads TGTGCCAGCAGCTCTAGTCCTTACAATGAGCAGTTCTTC. Protein sequence: CASSSSPYNEQFF. Drawing the rest from reference TRBV7-2 and TRBJ2-1, the complete variable domain is GAGVSQSPSNKVTEKGKDVELRCDPISGHTALYWYRQSLGQGLEFLIYFQGNSAPDKSGLPSDRFSAERTGGSVSTLTIQRTQQEDSAVYLCASSSSPYNEQFFGPGTRLTVL.

This rearrangement joins TRBV7-9 to TRBJ2-3, with D hard to call. CDR1 is SEHNR, CDR2 FQNEAQ, per germline (reference sequence). The V and J ends lost 1 base and 2 bases respectively, with 13 bases between them. The CDR3 has 16 amino acids. The CDR3 DNA reads TGTGCCAGCAGCTTAGGGGCGACGGGCCCCACAGATACGCAGTATTTT. It is translated as CASSLGATGPTDTQYF.

This clonotype has a handful of counts. In DNA form, the CDR3 reads TGCGCCAGCAGCCAAGACGCGCAGCTTAACACCGGGGAGCTGTTTTTT. As protein: CASSQDAQLNTGELFF. The chain carries TRBV4-3 and TRBJ2-2; no reliable D call. Germline CDR1 LGHNA, CDR2 YSLEER. V lost 0 bases and J lost 2, with 10 bases in between. CDR3 length equals 16 residues.

This clonotype was recorded many times. The rearrangement links TRBV9 to TRBJ2-2; tentative D call: TRBD1 (6 bases). Between the trimmed V and J ends, which lost 4 bases and 0 bases, there was a span of 10 bases. The length of the CDR3 is 15 residues. Per germline, CDR1 SGDLS and CDR2 YYNGEE. DNA for the CDR3: TGTGCCAGCAGCCCCAGGACAGCGAACACCGGGGAGCTGTTTTTT. It encodes CASSPRTANTGELFF.

The J gene is TRBJ2-5, the V gene TRBV5-6, with 8 positions matching TRBD2. The CDR3 contains 17 residues. J gave up 1 base and V 2 bases, and 10 bases lay outside the gene matches. Germline V CDR1 and CDR2: SGHDT, YYEEEE. In DNA, the CDR3 is TGTGCCAGCAGCTTACACCGGGGGGGTCCGTTCCAAGAGACCCAGTACTTC. Its translation is CASSLHRGGPFQETQYF.

The chain joins TRBV9 to TRBJ2-7; a possible D gene is TRBD2 (6 bases). Germline V gene lookup returns CDR1 SGDLS and CDR2 YYNGEE. Trimming stripped 0 bases from V and 4 bases from J, with 8 bases between. This CDR3 is built from 13 residues. CDR3 amino acids: CASSVDGGYEQYF. The CDR3 coding sequence is TGTGCCAGCAGCGTAGATGGGGGGTACGAGCAGTACTTC.

CDR3 sequence reads: CASSLGTGSFRTYNEQFF. The CDR3 DNA follows: TGTGCCAGCAGCTTAGGGACAGGTTCTTTCCGGACCTACAATGAGCAGTTCTTC. The rearrangement links TRBV11-2 to TRBJ2-1; 7 bases are a match to TRBD1. Germline CDR1 and CDR2: SGHAT and FQNNGV. Trimming removed 1 base from V and 2 bases from J; junction bases left unmatched: 11. This CDR3 contains 18 residues.

This clonotype showed up just a few times. The chain combines TRBV7-9 with TRBJ2-5, with a weak D call TRBD2 (7 bases). Between the trimmed V and J ends, which lost 4 bases and 5 bases, there was a span of 14 bases. Germline assignment: CDR1 SEHNR and CDR2 FQNEAQ (reference sequence). The CDR3 loop spans 14 amino acids. The CDR3 loop is CASSWRGRRETQYF. CDR3 nucleotide sequence: TGTGCCAGCAGCTGGCGGGGGCGGAGGGAGACCCAGTACTTC.

This clonotype was seen a few times. The DNA of the CDR3 is TGTGCCAGCAGTATACTGACAGGGTCTGGAAACACCATATATTTT. As protein: CASSILTGSGNTIYF. The rearrangement links TRBV28 to TRBJ1-3, with 7 positions matching TRBD1. Germline V gene lookup returns CDR1 MDHEN and CDR2 SYDVKM. V was clipped by 5 bases and J by 1 base; unmatched bases: 5. This CDR3 is 15 amino acids long.

The V and J genes are TRBV5-6 and TRBJ2-1, with a weak D call TRBD1 (5 bases). The CDR3 is 14 residues long. V lost 0 bases and J lost 9, with 13 bases in between. From germline, CDR1 is SGHDT and CDR2 YYEEEE. CDR3 loop: CASSLVAGRTEQFF. The CDR3 DNA sequence: TGTGCCAGCAGCTTGGTTGCAGGGCGCACTGAGCAGTTCTTC.